These T cell receptor beta chains were read from a single sample in a study of vaccination effects on CD4 cells after COVID-19. Which antigens these TCRs recognize remains unknown. Data came from immunoSEQ multiplex PCR; TCRdb stores just in-frame clones and leaves some out. The sample lists some 69,000 clones; 65% to 85% were seen once. The specimen was CD4+ T cells from PBMCs cultured with HCoV-NL63 spike peptides, collected before COVID-19 vaccination. The receptors originated from a human donor who received a COVID-19 vaccine. The CDR3 runs from the conserved cysteine through the conserved F or W. A D gene is named only where the DNA matches it firmly. Size is omitted from some rows. Given values are once, few, many or a class for expanded clones.

v_gene	j_gene	d_gene	abundance	CDR3nt	CDR3aa
TRBV18	TRBJ1-3	-	-	TGTGCCAGCTCACCGAACCCCGGGGGAACTGGAAACACCATATATTTT	CASSPNPGGTGNTIYF
TRBV4-2	TRBJ2-1	TRBD2	-	TGTGCCAGCAGCCAAGCTAGCGGGGGGGCGCATGAGCAGTTCTTC	CASSQASGGAHEQFF
TRBV4-3	TRBJ1-4	-	-	TGCGCCAGCAGCCAAGGAAACTCGAGAGAAAAACTGTTTTTT	CASSQGNSREKLFF
TRBV2	TRBJ1-1	-	-	TGTGCCAGCAGAAAAGGCGAGGGCAACACTGAAGCTTTCTTT	CASRKGEGNTEAFF
TRBV5-1	TRBJ1-4	-	once	TGCGCCAGCAGCTTGGCAGTCGGAGCAACTAATGAAAAACTGTTTTTT	CASSLAVGATNEKLFF
TRBV19	TRBJ1-1	TRBD1	-	TGTGCCAGTAGTATCCTGGGACAGCCGCTGGTTGGTGGCACTGAAGCTTTCTTT	CASSILGQPLVGGTEAFF
TRBV5-1	TRBJ1-1	-	few	TGCGCCAGCAGCCAGCCTGGGGGCACTGAAGCTTTCTTT	CASSQPGGTEAFF
TRBV7-2	TRBJ2-2	-	-	TGTGCCAGCAGCTTGGGTCTAGCGATCGGGGAGCTGTTTTTT	CASSLGLAIGELFF
TRBV4-3	TRBJ1-5	-	-	TGCGCCAGCAGCCAAGACCCGACGGCTGCGGGGGGGCAGCCCCAGCATTTT	CASSQDPTAAGGQPQHF
TRBV19	TRBJ1-2	-	once	TGTGCCAGTAGTACCCTGGACAATGTGAATGGCTACACCTTC	CASSTLDNVNGYTF
TRBV6-4	TRBJ1-1	-	-	TGTGCCAGCAGTGAAGGGGGAGGCACTGAAGCTTTCTTT	CASSEGGGTEAFF
TRBV6-1	TRBJ1-5	-	-	TGTGCCAGCAGTAAGGACAGCTATAGCAATCAGCCCCAGCATTTT	CASSKDSYSNQPQHF
TRBV6-4	TRBJ2-2	TRBD1	-	TGTGCCAGCAGCAAACAGGGGGTAAACACCGGGGAGCTGTTTTTT	CASSKQGVNTGELFF
TRBV25-1	TRBJ1-2	-	few	TGTGCCAGCAGTGACGAGTTGGACAAGGCGAAAGGCTACACCTTC	CASSDELDKAKGYTF
TRBV6-2/TRBV6-3	TRBJ2-3	-	-	TGTGCCAGCAGTTACAGCCGACAGGTCACAGATACGCAGTATTTT	CASSYSRQVTDTQYF
TRBV5-6	TRBJ1-3	-	-	TGTGCCAGCAGCTTCCTGGGCTCTGGAAACACCATATATTTT	CASSFLGSGNTIYF
TRBV7-2	TRBJ1-1	-	few	TGTGCCAGCAGCCCGGGTCGGGGGAGGGCCACTGAAGCTTTCTTT	CASSPGRGRATEAFF
TRBV5-1	TRBJ2-3	TRBD2	-	TGCGCCAGCAGCCCGAACGGGGGGGGGCATGCAGATACGCAGTATTTT	CASSPNGGGHADTQYF
TRBV5-1	TRBJ2-5	-	-	TGCGCCAGCAGCTTCGGACCCGGGTCAGAGACCCAGTACTTC	CASSFGPGSETQYF
TRBV2	TRBJ1-1	TRBD1	-	TGTGCCAGCACCCTACAGGGGCAGGGAGGCATGGCTTTCTTT	CASTLQGQGGMAFF
TRBV2	TRBJ1-1	-	once	TGTGCCAGCAGACAGTTTACGAACACTGAAGCTTTCTTT	CASRQFTNTEAFF
TRBV18	TRBJ1-5	-	-	TGTGCCAGCTCACCGCTCCCGGATAGTAGTCAGCCCCAGCATTTT	CASSPLPDSSQPQHF
TRBV5-1	TRBJ2-5	-	-	TGCGCCAGCGGCCACGGGGCGGGGGCGAGGGAGACCCAGTACTTC	CASGHGAGARETQYF
TRBV7-2	TRBJ2-5	-	-	TGTGCCAGCAGCTTACTTGGGGGGTCGGGAGAGACCCAGTACTTC	CASSLLGGSGETQYF
TRBV7-6	TRBJ1-2	TRBD1	-	TGTGCCAGCAGCCCCGGGACAGGGAAAATCTATGGCTACACCTTC	CASSPGTGKIYGYTF
TRBV14	TRBJ2-5	TRBD1	-	TGTGCCAGCAGGCGGACAGGGGAAGAGACCCAGTACTTC	CASRRTGEETQYF
TRBV10-3	TRBJ1-2	-	few	TGTGCCATCAGTGACGGGAGGGTTAAGGGCTACACCTTC	CAISDGRVKGYTF
TRBV4-3	TRBJ1-2	-	-	TGCGCCAGCAGCCAAGTTATAGGGCCTGGAGGAGGCTACACCTTC	CASSQVIGPGGGYTF
TRBV14	TRBJ1-6	-	-	TGTGCCAGCAGTCCAGGAGGCTCCTATAATTCACCCCTCCACTTT	CASSPGGSYNSPLHF
TRBV7-8	TRBJ1-1	-	-	TGTGCCAGCAGCGTACCGGGGGTGAGCACTGAAGCTTTCTTT	CASSVPGVSTEAFF
TRBV4-3	TRBJ2-2	-	-	TGCGCCAGCAGCCAAGACGGTGGCACGAACACCGGGGAGCTGTTTTTT	CASSQDGGTNTGELFF
TRBV9	TRBJ2-3	-	-	TGTGCCAGCAGCGATTTAGGTTCGAGCGGCACAGATACGCAGTATTTT	CASSDLGSSGTDTQYF
TRBV6-1	TRBJ2-5	-	-	TGTGCCAGCAGTGAGATCCAAGAGACCCAGTACTTC	CASSEIQETQYF
TRBV6-5	TRBJ1-1	-	-	TGTGCCAGCAGTTACGGGACGGGGAACACTGAAGCTTTCTTT	CASSYGTGNTEAFF
TRBV5-1	TRBJ2-2	-	-	TGCGCCAGCAGCTTGGACCAGCCGAACACCGGGGAGCTGTTTTTT	CASSLDQPNTGELFF
TRBV18	TRBJ1-1	TRBD1	-	TGTGCCAGCTCACCTAGCACAGGGGGTTCCACTGAAGCTTTCTTT	CASSPSTGGSTEAFF
TRBV7-8	TRBJ1-2	TRBD1	-	TGTGCCAGCAGCCGCTCTGAGGGACAGGGGGCTTTTGGCTACACCTTC	CASSRSEGQGAFGYTF
TRBV24-1	TRBJ2-3	TRBD2	-	TGTGCCACCAGTGATTGGACTAGCGGGGGGGCGGGTGCAGATACGCAGTATTTT	CATSDWTSGGAGADTQYF
TRBV9	TRBJ1-2	-	-	TGTGCCAGCAGCGTAGGGCCGGCTAACTATGGCTACACCTTC	CASSVGPANYGYTF
TRBV2	TRBJ1-1	-	few	TGTGCCAGCAGTGCTTTTTTAGGGAGTACTGAAGCTTTCTTT	CASSAFLGSTEAFF